Shown below are 6 T cell receptor beta chains from a single sample sequenced in a study of cytomegalovirus exposure and HLA in healthy donors. Both 60 Vbeta primers and 13 Jbeta primers went into the PCR. The protocol was immunoSEQ multiplex PCR, while the TCRdb copy is restricted to in-frame clones and leaves out a portion. The sample includes approximately 140,000 clones, about 76% seen only once; the top ten take under 4.5%. The sequenced sample was PBMCs. The origin of the receptors is a man aged 18 to 29 in good health and CMV-seronegative.

The rearrangement links TRBV28 to TRBJ1-1; the D gene is possibly TRBD1 (5 bases). CDR1 is MDHEN and CDR2 is SYDVKM in the germline V gene. The CDR3 has 16 residues. V lost 5 bases to trimming and J lost 3 bases, with 19 bases between them. The CDR3 DNA sequence: TGTGCCAGCAGTGACCTGACCGGGACTGATGACACTGAAGCTTTCTTT. Translated, it gives CASSDLTGTDDTEAFF.

Comment on this clone: One end of the junction does not line up with germline, which may come from a read error. This chain connects TRBV6-5 to TRBJ2-7, with TRBD2 matching 7 bases. The CDR3 spans 14 residues. Germline values: CDR1 MNHEY, CDR2 SVGAGI. The CDR3 nucleotides are TGTGCCAGCAGACCCGGACTAGGATCCTACGGGCAGTACTTC. Protein: CASRPGLGSYGQYF.

This rearrangement joins TRBV2 to TRBJ1-2; TRBD1 agrees at 9 bases. The CDR3 totals 16 residues. Looked up from germline, CDR1 is SNHLY and CDR2 is FYNNEI. Trimming removed 6 bases from V and 6 bases from J; junction bases left unmatched: 14. CDR3 sequence (DNA): TGTGCCAGCAGCGCAGTTAGACAGGGGGTGTCTCATGGCTACACCTTC. Translated, it gives CASSAVRQGVSHGYTF.

The chain employs TRBV5-6 and TRBJ2-7, with no clear D. V lost 1 base to trimming and J lost 3 bases, with 8 bases between them. Per the germline V gene, CDR1 is SGHDT and CDR2 is YYEEEE. The CDR3 totals 13 residues. CDR3 nucleotides: TGTGCCAGCAGCTTGTATTCCAGCTACGAGCAGTACTTC. Translation gives CASSLYSSYEQYF. The complete variable domain, with remaining parts taken from reference TRBV5-6 and TRBJ2-7, reads DAGVTQSPTHLIKTRGQQVTLRCSPKSGHDTVSWYQQALGQGPQFIFQYYEEEERQRGNFPDRFSGHQFPNYSSELNVNALLLGDSALYLCASSLYSSYEQYFGPGTRLTVT.

The chain carries TRBV5-1 and TRBJ2-2; 9 positions agree with TRBD1. CDR3 size: 17 residues. The ends lost 0 bases at V and 1 base at J; junction bases unmatched: 4. CDR1 and CDR2 (germline): SGHRS, YFSETQ. The chain's CDR3 is CASSLATGGLNTGELFF. DNA of the CDR3: TGCGCCAGCAGCTTGGCAACAGGGGGCCTGAACACCGGGGAGCTGTTTTTT.

This clone appeared a few times. The chain links TRBV18 to TRBJ2-1; TRBD2 aligns across 10 bases. The J segment lost 9 bases and the V segment lost 6 bases, leaving 20 bases of the junction unmatched. This CDR3 comprises 18 residues. In germline, CDR1 is KGHSH, CDR2 LQKENI. CDR3 sequence: CASSPFPLEREGLPEQFF. The CDR3 nucleotides are TGTGCCAGCTCCCCGTTTCCCCTCGAGCGGGAGGGCCTCCCTGAGCAGTTCTTC.